Below are 31 T cell receptor beta chains sequenced from a single sample in a study of brain metastases from non-small cell lung cancer. Sequencing used immunoSEQ multiplex PCR; TCRdb keeps in-frame clones, though not all of them. The data contain 1,500 to 2,000 clones, 75% to 95% of them singletons. The specimen sequenced was tumor-adjacent normal tissue. The receptors shown here come from a donor over 35 with non-small cell lung cancer.

The gene calls are TRBV19 and TRBJ2-5; the match to TRBD2 covers 8 bases. The CDR3 runs 16 residues. V lost 5 bases and J lost 2; bases outside the gene matches: 10. Germline V lookup: CDR1 LNHDA, CDR2 SQIVND (reference sequence). The chain's CDR3 is CASSSGTRRGQETQYF. CDR3 DNA sequence: TGTGCCAGTAGTTCCGGGACTAGACGGGGTCAAGAGACCCAGTACTTC.

The chain combines TRBV30 with TRBJ2-7; TRBD1 or TRBD2 may be the D gene (5 bases each). CDR3 size: 15 residues. Trimming stripped 5 bases from V and 4 bases from J, with 21 bases between. The germline V gene encodes CDR1 GTSNPN and CDR2 SVGIG (reference sequence). CDR3 sequence reads: CAWVIPHFGAYEQYF. The CDR3 coding sequence is TGTGCCTGGGTAATACCTCACTTCGGGGCGTACGAGCAGTACTTC. Based on the CDR3 plus reference TRBV30 and TRBJ2-7, the full variable domain is SQTIHQWPATLVQPVGSPLSLECTVEGTSNPNLYWYRQAAGRGLQLLFYSVGIGQISSEVPQNLSASRPQDRQFILSSKKLLLSDSGFYLCAWVIPHFGAYEQYFGPGTRLTVT.

The rearrangement uses TRBV24-1 and TRBJ2-1, with D perhaps TRBD2 (5 bases). CDR1 and CDR2 from the germline V gene are KGHDR and SFDVKD. Trimming took 3 bases from V and 8 from J, leaving 7 bases between them. This CDR3 is built from 12 residues. The CDR3 loop is CATSDPGDEQFF. CDR3 sequence (DNA): TGTGCCACCAGTGATCCCGGGGATGAGCAGTTCTTC.

CDR3: CAISRGAAAYQETQYF. The CDR3 DNA is TGTGCCATCTCTCGGGGGGCCGCCGCATACCAAGAGACCCAGTACTTC. This rearrangement joins TRBV10-3 to TRBJ2-5; D might be TRBD2 (7 bases). The CDR3 sequence is 16 residues long. Germline V CDR1 and CDR2: ENHRY, SYGVKD. The ends were cut back, 8 bases at V and 0 bases at J, with 19 bases in the middle.

The rearrangement joins TRBV27 to TRBJ2-5, with D uncertain. There are 14 residues in the CDR3. The germline V gene has CDR1 MNHEY and CDR2 SMNVEV (reference sequence). V was cut by 7 bases and J by 2 bases, with 14 bases left in between. This CDR3 is CASNADPTQETQYF. The CDR3 DNA reads TGTGCCAGCAATGCGGATCCGACGCAAGAGACCCAGTACTTC.

The chain recombines TRBV3-1 (or the pseudogene TRBV3-2) with TRBJ1-4; D may be TRBD1 (5 bases). V was clipped by 2 bases and J by 1 base, with 8 bases between them. The germline V gene has CDR1 LGHDT and CDR2 YNNKEL (reference sequence). CDR3 length: 15 residues. CDR3 in DNA: TGTGCCAGCAGCCAACAGGGTAAAACTAATGAAAAACTGTTTTTT. Its protein is CASSQQGKTNEKLFF.

This chain connects TRBV6-2 or TRBV6-3 to TRBJ2-5, with unresolved D. Trimming removed 4 bases at V and 5 bases at J, with 2 bases between. The CDR3 has 10 residues. CDR1 is MNHEY, CDR2 SVGEGT, per germline. CDR3 DNA sequence: TGTGCCAGCAGTTCTGAGACCCAGTACTTC. This codes for CASSSETQYF.

The J gene is TRBJ1-1, the V gene TRBV18; D remains ambiguous. Trimming stripped 4 bases from V and 1 base from J, with 7 bases between. This CDR3 has 13 amino acids. Germline V gene data show CDR1 as KGHSH and CDR2 as LQKENI. The CDR3 DNA reads as TGTGCCAGCTCACGTGTGGGGAACACTGAAGCTTTCTTT. As protein: CASSRVGNTEAFF. Full variable domain (rest looked up from reference TRBV18 and TRBJ1-1): NAGVMQNPRHLVRRRGQEARLRCSPMKGHSHVYWYRQLPEEGLKFMVYLQKENIIDESGMPKERFSAEFPKEGPSILRIQQVVRGDSAAYFCASSRVGNTEAFFGQGTRLTVV.

The chain combines TRBV24-1 with TRBJ2-3, with D possibly being TRBD1 (6 bases). V dropped 5 bases and J dropped 0 bases, with 14 bases sitting between them. Germline V gene data show CDR1 as KGHDR and CDR2 as SFDVKD. This CDR3 spans 16 amino acids. CDR3 nucleotide sequence: TGTGCCACCAGTGGTTGGGCAGGGGCAAGCACAGATACGCAGTATTTT. Translation: CATSGWAGASTDTQYF.

The rearrangement links TRBV2 to TRBJ1-1; 9 nucleotides align to TRBD1. With 6 bases clipped from V and 6 bases from J, the junction kept 8 bases outside the gene matches. The CDR3 spans 14 residues. In germline, CDR1 is SNHLY, CDR2 FYNNEI. CDR3: CASRAGTGNPEAFF. The CDR3 region has the DNA TGTGCCAGCAGGGCCGGGACAGGGAATCCTGAAGCTTTCTTT.

The gene calls are TRBV6-5 and TRBJ2-1; D is undetermined. With 2 bases removed from V and 10 bases from J, the gap between germline ends came to 12 bases. In germline, CDR1 is MNHEY, CDR2 SVGAGI. The CDR3 is made up of 13 amino acids. The CDR3 region is CASSYPGVAEQFF. As DNA, the CDR3 is TGTGCCAGCAGTTACCCAGGAGTGGCGGAGCAGTTCTTC.

The CDR3 loop is CASTLGRHGGYTF. The CDR3 nucleotides are TGTGCCAGCACCTTGGGCCGCCACGGTGGCTACACCTTC. The chain recombines TRBV12-3 or TRBV12-4 with TRBJ1-2; D gene ambiguous. V gave up 7 bases and J gave up 7 bases, with 16 bases separating them. CDR3 length: 13 residues.

Comments on this clone: One end of the junction varies from germline; a read error may be responsible. This CDR3 reads CASSLWENTEAFF. For the CDR3, the DNA is TGTGCTAGCAGCTTATGGGAGAACACTGAAGCTTTCTTT. This chain joins TRBV11-1 and TRBJ1-1; no clear D gene. The length of the CDR3 is 13 residues. Germline V gives CDR1 SGHAT, CDR2 FQDESV (reference sequence).

The chain carries TRBV12-3 or TRBV12-4 and TRBJ2-1; D is ambiguous. The CDR3 runs 12 residues. V was pared by 2 bases and J by 7 bases, with 6 bases between. In DNA form, the CDR3 reads TGTGCCAGCAGTTTATCGGAGAATGAGCAGTTCTTC. Translated: CASSLSENEQFF.

The chain links TRBV6-5 to TRBJ2-5; D remains unclear. The CDR3 is made up of 16 amino acids. V shed 4 bases and J shed 1 base, with 16 bases lying between them. Germline V gene data show CDR1 as MNHEY and CDR2 as SVGAGI. CDR3 nucleotide sequence: TGTGCCAGCAGTTCCTCCGATGACACAACCCAAGAGACCCAGTACTTC. Translating gives CASSSSDDTTQETQYF.

The chain employs TRBV5-1 and TRBJ2-7; D may be TRBD1 or TRBD2 (7 bases each). Germline V gene data show CDR1 as SGHRS and CDR2 as YFSETQ. CDR3 length: 15 amino acids. V gave up 4 bases and J gave up 1 base, with 15 bases separating them. For the CDR3, the DNA is TGCGCCAGCAGCCCGACAGGGAGGGTGTCCTACGAGCAGTACTTC. As protein: CASSPTGRVSYEQYF.

The chain combines TRBV24-1 with TRBJ1-6; no clear D. The V and J ends lost 4 bases and 15 bases respectively, with 12 bases between them. The V gene's germline CDR1 is KGHDR and CDR2 SFDVKD. The length of the CDR3 is 12 residues. CDR3 nucleotide sequence: TGTGCCACCAGTGACCCGGACGGACGCCTCCACTTT. As protein: CATSDPDGRLHF.

This clone was recorded only once. The chain uses TRBV13 and TRBJ1-4; D gene unclear. Germline assignment: CDR1 PRHDT and CDR2 FYEKMQ (reference sequence). Trimming pared 5 bases from V and 5 bases from J, leaving 21 bases between. This CDR3 contains 17 residues. The CDR3 spells CASSTRAGRKSNEKLFF. In nucleotides, the CDR3 is TGTGCCAGCAGCACCCGTGCAGGACGGAAATCAAATGAAAAACTGTTTTTT.

On this clone: This same CDR3 is encoded by further DNA sequences in the sample. The chain links TRBV6-2 or TRBV6-3 to TRBJ2-2; 7 bases map to TRBD2. J lost 0 bases, V lost 5 bases, and 3 bases had no gene match. CDR3 length: 15 amino acids. Germline V gives CDR1 MNHEY, CDR2 SVGEGT. In DNA form, the CDR3 reads TGTGCCAGCAGTCGACTAGCTTCGAACACCGGGGAGCTGTTTTTT. Its translation: CASSRLASNTGELFF.

The chain carries TRBV2 and TRBJ2-5; D remains unclear. Per germline, CDR1 SNHLY and CDR2 FYNNEI. V dropped 7 bases and J dropped 0 bases, with 12 bases sitting between them. The CDR3 has 14 residues. The CDR3 bases are TGTGCCAGCACCAATACACCGTACCAAGAGACCCAGTACTTC. Its protein is CASTNTPYQETQYF.

In its sample, this clone was seen once. The chain links TRBV24-1 to TRBJ2-7; no clear D. This CDR3 spans 16 amino acids. Per germline, CDR1 KGHDR and CDR2 SFDVKD. V gave up 1 base and J gave up 0 bases, with 12 bases separating them. The CDR3 DNA is TGTGCCACCAGTGATTTCGCAGGTACGGGCTCCTACGAGCAGTACTTC. Its protein product is CATSDFAGTGSYEQYF.

This clone was seen a handful of times. The chain couples TRBV4-3 to TRBJ2-3; 9 nucleotides line up with TRBD1. The V gene end was trimmed by 4 bases and the J gene end by 3 bases; junction bases not matched to a gene: 2. From germline, CDR1 is LGHNA and CDR2 YSLEER. This CDR3 has 14 amino acids. The DNA for the CDR3 is TGCGCCAGCAGCCTCGGGACAGGGACAGATACGCAGTATTTT. Its translation: CASSLGTGTDTQYF.

The rearrangement joins TRBV6-5 to TRBJ2-7, with D possibly TRBD2 on 6 matching bases. The V and J ends lost 8 bases and 3 bases respectively, with 20 bases between them. This CDR3 is built from 15 residues. Germline CDR1 is MNHEY and CDR2 is SVGAGI. The CDR3 region is CASAKEGTGNYEQYF. The CDR3 DNA sequence: TGTGCCAGCGCAAAAGAGGGGACTGGGAACTACGAGCAGTACTTC.

The chain links TRBV6-1 to TRBJ2-1; TRBD1 is a possible D gene (6 bases). Trimming took 1 base from V and 7 from J, leaving 11 bases between them. The CDR3 extends over 14 amino acids. Germline V gene lookup returns CDR1 MNHNS and CDR2 SASEGT. The CDR3 DNA is TGTGCCAGCAGTGAAGGGGGGCCACAAAATGAGCAGTTCTTC. The encoded protein is CASSEGGPQNEQFF.

This sequence joins TRBV24-1 and TRBJ1-5; D gene uncertain. The CDR3 spans 13 residues. V shed 1 base and J shed 4 bases, with 4 bases lying between them. Germline V gene lookup returns CDR1 KGHDR and CDR2 SFDVKD. CDR3 residues: CATSDFGNQPQHF. In DNA form, the CDR3 reads TGTGCCACCAGTGATTTTGGGAATCAGCCCCAGCATTTT.

J is TRBJ2-7 and V is TRBV7-9, with D unclear. The V end lost 4 bases, the J end lost 6 bases, and 10 bases lay between the germline ends. Germline CDR1 SEHNR, CDR2 FQNEAQ (reference sequence). The CDR3 is 12 amino acids. CDR3 loop: CASSSQRGEQYF. The CDR3 bases are TGTGCCAGCAGCTCCCAGCGCGGCGAGCAGTACTTC.

The chain links TRBV18 to TRBJ2-7; TRBD2 might be the D (5 bases). Germline loops: CDR1 KGHSH, CDR2 LQKENI. This CDR3 is 14 amino acids long. Trimming took off 0 bases at V and 2 bases at J, with 8 bases between the two ends. CDR3 loop: CASSPPAGTYEQYF. CDR3 bases: TGTGCCAGCTCACCACCGGCCGGGACCTACGAGCAGTACTTC.

The gene calls are TRBV19 and TRBJ2-5; unclear D gene. CDR3 length equals 15 residues. Germline-derived CDR1 and CDR2 are LNHDA and SQIVND (reference sequence). Trimming took off 2 bases at V and 5 bases at J, with 15 bases between the two ends. The DNA for the CDR3 is TGTGCCAGTAGTATAACTTCTACCGGTGCGGAGACCCAGTACTTC. Its protein product is CASSITSTGAETQYF.

The chain recombines TRBV7-9 with TRBJ2-7, with TRBD1 as a possible D gene (6 bases). Germline-derived CDR1 and CDR2 are SEHNR and FQNEAQ (reference sequence). The CDR3 has 16 residues. V was trimmed by 1 base and J by 3 bases, leaving 16 bases between them. Here the CDR3 reads CASSLGSSGHLYEQYF. The CDR3 DNA follows: TGTGCCAGCAGCTTAGGGTCGTCGGGACACCTCTACGAGCAGTACTTC.

The V call is TRBV19, the J call TRBJ2-2, with D perhaps assigned TRBD1 or TRBD2 (5 bases each). From germline, CDR1 is LNHDA and CDR2 SQIVND (reference sequence). CDR3 length equals 15 residues. The V gene lost 4 bases and the J gene lost 6 bases, with 15 bases spanning the gap. The CDR3 is CASSRPPGRAGELFF. CDR3 bases: TGTGCCAGTAGTAGGCCCCCGGGGCGCGCCGGGGAGCTGTTTTTT.

The chain has TRBV5-1 and TRBJ2-2, with 12 positions matching TRBD1. The CDR3 has 18 amino acids. Germline trimming cut 4 bases from V and 5 bases from J; bases unmatched to any gene: 12. Germline CDR1 reads SGHRS; CDR2 reads YFSETQ. In DNA, the CDR3 is TGCGCCAGCAGCCACGACCCGCCGGGACAGGGGGCAACCGGGGAGCTGTTTTTT. Its protein is CASSHDPPGQGATGELFF. The complete variable domain, with remaining parts taken from reference TRBV5-1 and TRBJ2-2, reads KAGVTQTPRYLIKTRGQQVTLSCSPISGHRSVSWYQQTPGQGLQFLFEYFSETQRNKGNFPGRFSGRQFSNSRSEMNVSTLELGDSALYLCASSHDPPGQGATGELFFGEGSRLTVL.